This T cell receptor beta chain is from a study of T cell responses to AZD1222 COVID-19 vaccine. Here immunoSEQ multiplex PCR was the method, and the copy in TCRdb shows in-frame clones only, minus some. Among under 100,000 clones listed, approximately 85% were seen once. Germline values: CDR1 MDHEN, CDR2 SYDVKM. There are 17 residues in the CDR3. Trimming removed 4 bases from V and 3 bases from J, with 22 bases in between. The input for sequencing was peripheral blood, taken 28 days after the second AZD1222 dose. The rearrangement links TRBV28 to TRBJ2-7, with D tentatively TRBD2 (7 bases). This TCR was sampled from an adult who received the AZD1222 COVID-19 vaccine. The CDR3 sequence is CASSSSPPGGHIYEQYF. In DNA, the CDR3 is TGTGCCAGCAGTTCCTCCCCCCCCGGGGGGCACATCTACGAGCAGTACTTC.